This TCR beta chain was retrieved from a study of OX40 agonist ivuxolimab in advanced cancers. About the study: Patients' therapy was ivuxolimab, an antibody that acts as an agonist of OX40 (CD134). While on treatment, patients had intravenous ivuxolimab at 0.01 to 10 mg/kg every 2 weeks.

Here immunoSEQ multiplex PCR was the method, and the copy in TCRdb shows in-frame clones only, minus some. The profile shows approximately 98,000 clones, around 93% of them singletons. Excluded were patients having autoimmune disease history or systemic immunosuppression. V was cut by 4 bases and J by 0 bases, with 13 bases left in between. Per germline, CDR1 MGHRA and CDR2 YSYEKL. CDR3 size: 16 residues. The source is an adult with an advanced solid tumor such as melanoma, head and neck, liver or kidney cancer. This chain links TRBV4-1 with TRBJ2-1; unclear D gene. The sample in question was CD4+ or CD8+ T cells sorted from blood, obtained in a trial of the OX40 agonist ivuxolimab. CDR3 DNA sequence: TGCGCCAGCAGCCCGGGTCTCACGAGCTCCTACAATGAGCAGTTCTTC. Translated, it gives CASSPGLTSSYNEQFF.